This TCR beta chain is drawn from a study of T cell responses to AZD1222 COVID-19 vaccine. Notes on the study in general: Close to half of spike-specific TCRs reportedly recognize unmutated variant regions. Just a handful of AZD1222 recipients were seropositive at baseline.

This clone was found a few times. Its specificity is unknown. Sequenced by immunoSEQ multiplex PCR; TCRdb stores in-frame clones only, minus some. The sample contains 160,000 or so clones, 88% of which appear only once. V gave up 5 bases and J gave up 2 bases; unmatched junction bases: 1. In germline, CDR1 is LNHDA, CDR2 SQIVND (reference sequence). The CDR3 is 14 residues long. The sequenced sample was peripheral blood, obtained on day 0 of AZD1222 vaccination. The chain employs TRBV19 and TRBJ1-5, with 9 bases that match TRBD1. This receptor was obtained from an adult in good health. The CDR3 spells CASSDRGGNQPQHF. CDR3 nucleotides: TGTGCCAGTAGTGACAGGGGGGGCAATCAGCCCCAGCATTTT.